This T cell receptor beta chain appears in the sequencing data of a study of identical twins. Notes on the study in general: Zero-insertion results could be subject to partial confounding by invariant MAIT and iNKT cells.

CDR1 is MNHEY, CDR2 SVGEGT, per germline. CDR3 length equals 14 residues. J gave up 7 bases and V 4 bases, and 4 bases lay outside the gene matches. Each donor was a healthy Caucasian. This clonotype was observed a handful of times. Its antigen is undetermined. The cDNA had a unique molecular identifier and a template-switch universal primer site. Each CDR3 protein is one row after TCRdb ran MiXCR on the 5' RACE reads. Of under 1 million distinct CDR3 sequences listed, more than 9% are singletons. These data also formed part of another study, on yellow fever vaccine responses in identical twins. That work adds: Vaccine-induced T cell responses in twins were reportedly observed to appear partly convergent, partly personalized.

The sequence came from a woman under 30 in good health. The chain carries TRBV6-2 or TRBV6-3 and TRBJ2-2; 9 positions agree with TRBD1. The sequencing input was PBMCs. CDR3 amino acids: CASSWDRVNGELFF. CDR3 nucleotides: TGTGCCAGCAGTTGGGACAGGGTTAACGGGGAGCTGTTTTTT.